Listed below are T cell receptor beta chains from one sample, sequenced in a study of cytomegalovirus exposure and HLA in healthy donors. TCRdb's copy holds only in-frame clones and misses some; the assay was immunoSEQ multiplex PCR. This table holds under 120,000 clones, roughly 85% found once. The sequencing input was PBMCs. The source of these receptors is a woman aged 40 to 50 in good health and CMV-seronegative. CDR3s leave out the opening cysteine and the closing phenylalanine or tryptophan. Fields, in order: CDR3 protein, V gene, J gene.

CDR3: ASSPTGAEKLF; V: TRBV10-1; J: TRBJ1-4
CDR3: ASSPPDRGQTYEQY; V: TRBV4-1; J: TRBJ2-7
CDR3: ASRGGAENSPLH; V: TRBV27; J: TRBJ1-6
CDR3: ASSVDGSGRTYEQY; V: TRBV9; J: TRBJ2-7
CDR3: AWNLGALDYGYT; V: TRBV30; J: TRBJ1-2
CDR3: ASSPQQGGNEKLF; V: TRBV5-1; J: TRBJ1-4
CDR3: ASDTQGASYEQY; V: TRBV6-1; J: TRBJ2-7
CDR3: ASRDRVGTEAF; V: TRBV6-1; J: TRBJ1-1
CDR3: ASSHGRTGGLDEQF; V: TRBV11-3; J: TRBJ2-1
CDR3: ASSPLTGYEQY; V: TRBV5-1; J: TRBJ2-7
CDR3: ASSSRGPSGNTIY; V: TRBV7-2; J: TRBJ1-3
CDR3: ASSPPQGSYT; V: TRBV27; J: TRBJ1-2
CDR3: ASRAGLAASNEQF; V: TRBV6-1; J: TRBJ2-1
CDR3: ASSLGRGRGPYGYT; V: TRBV5-6; J: TRBJ1-2
CDR3: ASSPKLAGDEETQY; V: TRBV18; J: TRBJ2-5
CDR3: ASSSGLAGGTTQY; V: TRBV7-9; J: TRBJ2-5
CDR3: SVGGGGYTGELF; V: TRBV29-1; J: TRBJ2-2
CDR3: ASSPSEDTQY; V: TRBV18; J: TRBJ2-3
CDR3: ASTRTTGNTIY; V: TRBV19; J: TRBJ1-3
CDR3: ASTPGQNTDTQY; V: TRBV5-1; J: TRBJ2-3
CDR3: ASSLAWGGEAF; V: TRBV5-1; J: TRBJ1-1
CDR3: AWSSGGPEEKLF; V: TRBV30; J: TRBJ1-4
CDR3: ASSIGGLAGGTDTQY; V: TRBV19; J: TRBJ2-3
CDR3: ASSRTTGKKNSPLH; V: TRBV5-4; J: TRBJ1-6
CDR3: ASHLWTGTNEKLF; V: TRBV21-1; J: TRBJ1-4
CDR3: ASSPAGGQAEKLF; V: TRBV5-1; J: TRBJ1-4
CDR3: ASSPIPGVDEKLF; V: TRBV5-6; J: TRBJ1-4
CDR3: ASSLGEGLGHNEQF; V: TRBV5-1; J: TRBJ2-1
CDR3: ASRSSGTGVKQY; V: TRBV6-5; J: TRBJ2-7
CDR3: ASSPTTGSRGYT; V: TRBV7-8; J: TRBJ1-2
CDR3: ASPPRLAGTGYNEQF; V: TRBV28; J: TRBJ2-1
CDR3: ASTILDSNYGYT; V: TRBV28; J: TRBJ1-2
CDR3: ASSTTFGTSGRNEQF; V: TRBV19; J: TRBJ2-1
CDR3: ASSPTSGVQETQY; V: TRBV18; J: TRBJ2-5
CDR3: ASSLGTGEGQPQH; V: TRBV11-2; J: TRBJ1-5
CDR3: ASSLSKTSAYNEQF; V: TRBV28; J: TRBJ2-1
CDR3: ASSLLGAGGANVLT; V: TRBV28; J: TRBJ2-6
CDR3: ASSRRASGGTDTQY; V: TRBV27; J: TRBJ2-3